These 27 T cell receptor beta chains came from one sample sequenced in a study of blood T cell dynamics during melanoma immunotherapy. This sample's time point: pre-treatment baseline. Repertoires were generated with immunoSEQ multiplex PCR, while TCRdb's copy carries only in-frame clones and drops some. This table holds more than 3,500 clones, 97% found once. The sequencing used effector memory CD8+ T cells from blood, collected from a patient treated with checkpoint blockade. These receptors all stem from a human donor with melanoma.

The rearrangement uses TRBV9 and TRBJ2-5; 11 nucleotides agree with TRBD2. CDR1 is SGDLS, CDR2 YYNGEE, per germline. CDR3 length: 15 residues. V lost 3 bases and J lost 2; bases outside the gene matches: 3. DNA for the CDR3: TGTGCCAGCAGCGGGGGACTAGCGGCACAAGAGACCCAGTACTTC. Its translation is CASSGGLAAQETQYF. Based on the CDR3 plus reference TRBV9 and TRBJ2-5, the full variable domain is DSGVTQTPKHLITATGQRVTLRCSPRSGDLSVYWYQQSLDQGLQFLIQYYNGEERAKGNILERFSAQQFPDLHSELNLSSLELGDSALYFCASSGGLAAQETQYFGPGTRLLVL.

The genes are TRBV27 and TRBJ1-5; D is ambiguous. Trimming removed 5 bases at V and 10 bases at J, with 15 bases between. The length of the CDR3 is 13 residues. Germline-derived CDR1 and CDR2 are MNHEY and SMNVEV (reference sequence). CDR3 sequence reads: CASSPVEGQPQHF. As DNA, the CDR3 is TGTGCCAGCAGTCCCGTGGAAGGCCAACCCCAGCATTTT.

V is TRBV9 and J is TRBJ2-1; 7 bases agree with TRBD2. Per the germline V gene, CDR1 is SGDLS and CDR2 is YYNGEE. The CDR3 has 15 residues. The junction had 8 bases not matched to a gene; V was cut back by 0 bases and J by 8 bases. The CDR3 coding sequence is TGTGCCAGCAGCGTAGAAGGTCTAGCGGTAGATGAGCAGTTCTTC. Translation gives CASSVEGLAVDEQFF.

The chain has TRBV11-1 and TRBJ2-7; D is unresolved. Between the trimmed V and J ends, which lost 3 bases and 5 bases, there was a span of 11 bases. CDR1 and CDR2 (germline): SGHAT, FQDESV (reference sequence). This CDR3 contains 13 residues. The CDR3 DNA follows: TGTGCCAGCAGCTTGGAAAACCGGGACGAGCAGTACTTC. Translating gives CASSLENRDEQYF.

The chain couples TRBV4-1 to TRBJ1-1, with 12 positions matching TRBD1. Germline lookup yields CDR1 MGHRA and CDR2 YSYEKL. The J segment lost 4 bases and the V segment lost 1 base, leaving 4 bases of the junction unmatched. The CDR3 extends over 16 amino acids. The DNA for the CDR3 is TGCGCCAGCAGCCAAGCTGGGACAGGGGGCTTCACTGAAGCTTTCTTT. Translated, it gives CASSQAGTGGFTEAFF.

The rearrangement uses TRBV29-1 and TRBJ2-7; 9 bases align to TRBD2. The germline V gene has CDR1 SQVTM and CDR2 ANQGSEA. V trimming: 8 bases; J trimming: 3 bases; junction bases outside the gene matches: 8. CDR3 length equals 13 residues. CDR3 sequence: CSFSSGTHYEQYF. CDR3 coding DNA: TGCAGCTTTTCTAGCGGGACACACTACGAGCAGTACTTC.

The chain joins TRBV19 to TRBJ1-1; no reliable D call. Trimming cost V 5 bases and J 0 bases, with 13 bases left between them. There are 15 residues in the CDR3. Germline lookup yields CDR1 LNHDA and CDR2 SQIVND (reference sequence). The CDR3, as DNA: TGTGCCAGTAGTGAGAACCCGGGATTGAACACTGAAGCTTTCTTT. Its translation: CASSENPGLNTEAFF.

The J gene is TRBJ2-7, the V gene TRBV5-4, with TRBD1 as a possible D gene (5 bases). This CDR3 comprises 14 residues. V was shortened by 0 bases and J by 6 bases, with 13 bases between the two germline ends. Germline V gene sequence: CDR1 SGHNT, CDR2 YYREEE (reference sequence). CDR3 bases: TGTGCCAGCAGCTTGGGCGCAGGGTCCGGCGAGCAGTACTTC. Translating gives CASSLGAGSGEQYF.

V gene TRBV19 combines with J gene TRBJ2-7; 8 nucleotides line up with TRBD2. The CDR3 runs 14 residues. The ends lost 1 base at V and 3 bases at J; junction bases unmatched: 2. Germline values: CDR1 LNHDA, CDR2 SQIVND (reference sequence). This CDR3 reads CASSIVTSGYEQYF. The CDR3 nucleotides are TGTGCCAGTAGTATAGTCACTAGCGGCTACGAGCAGTACTTC.

The chain recombines TRBV27 with TRBJ1-5; perhaps TRBD1 as D (5 bases). CDR3 length: 13 residues. Germline V gene sequence: CDR1 MNHEY, CDR2 SMNVEV (reference sequence). The V gene lost 4 bases and the J gene lost 9 bases, with 13 bases spanning the gap. CDR3 protein: CASSYGGWWPQHF. In DNA, the CDR3 is TGTGCCAGCAGTTATGGGGGTTGGTGGCCCCAGCATTTT.

The chain links TRBV19 to TRBJ1-3; D ambiguous. Between the trimmed V and J ends, which lost 3 bases and 0 bases, there was a span of 9 bases. CDR3 size: 15 residues. Germline values: CDR1 LNHDA, CDR2 SQIVND (reference sequence). CDR3 residues: CASSIFFPSGNTIYF. CDR3 coding DNA: TGTGCCAGTAGTATCTTTTTTCCCTCTGGAAACACCATATATTTT.

Only one count was recorded for this clone. This chain uses TRBV5-1 with TRBJ2-4, with TRBD1 matching 10 bases. J was trimmed by 8 bases and V by 4 bases; bases with no gene match: 6. The CDR3 spans 14 residues. The germline CDR1 and CDR2 sequences are SGHRS and YFSETQ. CDR3 residues: CASSMTGGLDIQYF. The CDR3 DNA reads as TGCGCCAGCAGCATGACAGGGGGCTTGGACATTCAGTACTTC.

As to this clone: An end of the junction differs from the germline gene, which may be a read error. The chain couples TRBV7-9 to TRBJ2-4; 7 positions match TRBD1. This CDR3 contains 12 residues. Per the germline V gene, CDR1 is SEHNR and CDR2 is FQNEAQ (reference sequence). The CDR3 bases are TGTGCCAGCAGCTTGGAGGCAACAGGGGTACACTTC. Translation: CASSLEATGVHF.

A note on this clone: Mismatch with germline at one junction end may stem from a read error. This chain joins TRBV2 and TRBJ2-7; D not resolved. From germline, CDR1 is SNHLY and CDR2 FYNNEI. This CDR3 contains 15 residues. The CDR3 region is CASSEATAFTYGQYF. CDR3 bases: TGTGCCAGCAGTGAAGCCACAGCTTTTACCTACGGGCAGTACTTC.

Only one count was recorded for this clone. J is TRBJ2-5 and V is TRBV10-2, with no clear D. Near its end, the DNA agrees better with TRBJ2-7, so the J call may be wrong. Germline CDR1 is WSHSY and CDR2 is SAAADI. CDR3 size: 14 residues. This chain's CDR3 is CASSGQSSSYEQYF. Written as DNA, the CDR3 is TGCGCCAGCAGTGGCCAATCGAGCTCCTACGAGCAGTACTTC.

The V call is TRBV6-6, the J call TRBJ2-1, with 9 bases aligning to TRBD1. Trimming cost V 4 bases and J 7 bases; bases outside gene matches: 8. The CDR3 totals 15 residues. Germline CDR1 and CDR2: MNHNY and SVGAGI (reference sequence). The CDR3 bases are TGTGCCAGCAGTTTCCGGGACAGGGTTTTAAATGAGCAGTTCTTC. Translating gives CASSFRDRVLNEQFF.

V usage is TRBV7-9 and J usage is TRBJ2-7; TRBD2 aligns across 8 bases. Germline CDR1 SEHNR, CDR2 FQNEAQ (reference sequence). Trimming at V came to 8 bases and at J to 2 bases, leaving 14 bases not matched to a gene. The CDR3 extends over 16 amino acids. This chain's CDR3 is CASSADLGTSAYEQYF. In DNA form, the CDR3 reads TGTGCCAGCTCCGCTGATCTGGGGACTAGTGCCTACGAGCAGTACTTC.

This chain connects TRBV6-6 to TRBJ1-1; D unresolved. The CDR3 totals 12 residues. V lost 5 bases and J 6 bases, leaving 10 bases between the germline ends. Per the germline V gene, CDR1 is MNHNY and CDR2 is SVGAGI (reference sequence). The CDR3 is CASSPGIAEAFF. The DNA of the CDR3 is TGTGCCAGCAGTCCCGGGATAGCTGAAGCTTTCTTT.

The rearrangement uses TRBV27 and TRBJ1-5, with TRBD1 identical over 7 bases. The CDR3 is 14 residues long. The germline gives CDR1 MNHEY, CDR2 SMNVEV (reference sequence). V lost 2 bases and J lost 7; bases outside the gene matches: 5. The CDR3 DNA sequence: TGTGCCAGCAGTTTAGACAGGGCCAACCAGCCCCAGCATTTT. It is translated as CASSLDRANQPQHF.

As concerns this clone: The junction and the germline gene differ at one end; a read error may be behind it. V gene TRBV29-1 combines with J gene TRBJ1-3; tentatively, D is TRBD1 (5 bases). CDR3 length: 15 amino acids. Germline CDR1 and CDR2: SQVTM and ANQGSEA. CDR3 bases: TGCAGCGTCGAAGGGGTGGTGAACTCTGGAAACACCATATATTTT. It yields the protein CSVEGVVNSGNTIYF.

J is TRBJ2-1 and V is TRBV29-1; the match to TRBD2 covers 9 bases. Germline V CDR1 and CDR2: SQVTM, ANQGSEA. Losses at the gene ends were 7 bases for V and 6 bases for J; bases not matched to a gene: 7. The CDR3 covers 13 residues. The CDR3 coding sequence is TGCAGCGGCGGACTAGCGAGAAGCAATGAGCAGTTCTTC. It specifies CSGGLARSNEQFF.

V gene TRBV19 combines with J gene TRBJ2-1, with D possibly TRBD2 on 5 matching bases. Trimming took 5 bases from V and 4 from J, leaving 21 bases between them. The CDR3 has 17 amino acids. Per germline, CDR1 LNHDA and CDR2 SQIVND (reference sequence). CDR3 sequence (DNA): TGTGCCAGTAGTCGATCCGTAGCGCCAACCCCGTACAATGAGCAGTTCTTC. Residues: CASSRSVAPTPYNEQFF. The whole variable domain, filled in from reference TRBV19 and TRBJ2-1, reads DGGITQSPKYLFRKEGQNVTLSCEQNLNHDAMYWYRQDPGQGLRLIYYSQIVNDFQKGDIAEGYSVSREKKESFPLTVTSAQKNPTAFYLCASSRSVAPTPYNEQFFGPGTRLTVL.

CDR3 sequence: CASGLRDSPLHF. The CDR3 DNA follows: TGTGCCAGCGGACTCAGGGATTCACCCCTCCACTTT. This sequence joins TRBV28 and TRBJ1-6, with a weak D call TRBD1 (5 bases). V was trimmed by 8 bases and J by 8 bases, leaving 10 bases between them. Germline V gene sequence: CDR1 MDHEN, CDR2 SYDVKM. CDR3 size: 12 residues. Looking up the rest from reference TRBV28 and TRBJ1-6 gives the full variable domain: DVKVTQSSRYLVKRTGEKVFLECVQDMDHENMFWYRQDPGLGLRLIYFSYDVKMKEKGDIPEGYSVSREKKERFSLILESASTNQTSMYLCASGLRDSPLHFGNGTRLTVT.

The J gene is TRBJ2-3, the V gene TRBV11-3, with 8 nucleotides matching TRBD2. This CDR3 is 16 amino acids long. J gave up 2 bases and V 2 bases, and 6 bases lay outside the gene matches. Germline V CDR1 and CDR2: SGHNT, YENEEA. CDR3: CASSLLSSGFTDTQYF. CDR3 DNA sequence: TGTGCCAGCAGCTTATTGTCTAGCGGGTTCACAGATACGCAGTATTTT.

The V and J genes are TRBV11-2 and TRBJ1-3; TRBD1 aligns across 12 bases. CDR1 SGHAT and CDR2 FQNNGV come from the germline V gene. V lost 5 bases and J lost 4; bases outside the gene matches: 9. The CDR3 runs 17 residues. The CDR3 nucleotides read TGTGCCAGCAGCCCGACGGGACAGGGGGCATTGGGAAACACCATATATTTT. This sequence encodes CASSPTGQGALGNTIYF.

The chain carries TRBV27 and TRBJ2-5; a weak D match, TRBD1 (6 bases). CDR1 is MNHEY and CDR2 is SMNVEV in the germline V gene (reference sequence). The CDR3 runs to 20 residues. V was pared by 3 bases and J by 0 bases, with 26 bases between. CDR3 coding DNA: TGTGCCAGCAGTTTGATTTCGGGCAGGGGTGTGTATTTTGACCAAGAGACCCAGTACTTC. It is translated as CASSLISGRGVYFDQETQYF.

The chain links TRBV7-9 to TRBJ2-3; 8 bases map to TRBD1. The CDR3 consists of 13 residues. In germline, CDR1 is SEHNR, CDR2 FQNEAQ (reference sequence). With 8 bases clipped from V and 4 bases from J, the junction kept 5 bases outside the gene matches. CDR3 coding DNA: TGTGCCAGCCGAGACAGGGGCGCAGATACGCAGTATTTT. It encodes CASRDRGADTQYF.